These T cell receptor beta chains were read from a single sample in a study of blood T cell repertoires in COVID-19. Produced via immunoSEQ multiplex PCR; TCRdb's table is partial and in-frame only. The sample shows 300,000 to 450,000 clones, roughly 80% of them seen only once. The specimen sequenced was peripheral blood. These receptors came from a human donor with acute or convalescent COVID-19. The donor label of this sample is uncertain. Each CDR3 is given with its conserved first and last residue. Fields, in order: CDR3 length, D gene, J gene, V gene, clone size, CDR3 DNA, CDR3 protein. The D gene is left open where the match is weak. A row's size may be missing; if present it is once, few, many or a size class.

cdr3_length: 11; d_call: -; j_call: TRBJ1-1; v_call: TRBV29-1; clone_size: few; cdr3_nt: TGCAGCGTGAGGGAGAACACTGAAGCTTTCTTT; cdr3_aa: CSVRENTEAFF
cdr3_length: 15; d_call: TRBD1; j_call: TRBJ2-1; v_call: TRBV6-5; clone_size: -; cdr3_nt: TGTGCCAGCACTATAGAGGGGGCAGGTAACAATGAGCAGTTCTTC; cdr3_aa: CASTIEGAGNNEQFF
cdr3_length: 15; d_call: TRBD2; j_call: TRBJ2-3; v_call: TRBV10-3; clone_size: -; cdr3_nt: TGTGCCATCAGTCTAGCGGGGGGGCACGGAGATACGCAGTATTTT; cdr3_aa: CAISLAGGHGDTQYF
cdr3_length: 15; d_call: -; j_call: TRBJ2-7; v_call: TRBV7-2; clone_size: -; cdr3_nt: TGTGCCAGCAGCTTAGACCTTTCCTATACCTACGAGCAGTACTTC; cdr3_aa: CASSLDLSYTYEQYF
cdr3_length: 14; d_call: -; j_call: TRBJ2-3; v_call: TRBV20-1; clone_size: -; cdr3_nt: TGCAGTGCTAGTAACAGGGCCAAATCAGATACGCAGTATTTT; cdr3_aa: CSASNRAKSDTQYF
cdr3_length: 15; d_call: -; j_call: TRBJ2-1; v_call: TRBV6-5; clone_size: -; cdr3_nt: TGTGCCAGCAGTTACTCTGGGCAGTACTACAATGAGCAGTTCTTC; cdr3_aa: CASSYSGQYYNEQFF
cdr3_length: 11; d_call: -; j_call: TRBJ1-2; v_call: TRBV6-5; clone_size: few; cdr3_nt: TGTGCCAGCAGAAGGGGAGGGCGGAACACCTTC; cdr3_aa: CASRRGGRNTF
cdr3_length: 16; d_call: TRBD1; j_call: TRBJ1-2; v_call: TRBV7-9; clone_size: -; cdr3_nt: TGTGCCAGCAGCCCAGGGCATAGGGGGCGTTCCTATGGCTACACCTTC; cdr3_aa: CASSPGHRGRSYGYTF
cdr3_length: 16; d_call: TRBD1; j_call: TRBJ1-6; v_call: TRBV6-1; clone_size: -; cdr3_nt: TGTGCCAGCAGTGCCAGACAGGGGTCGGCCTTTTCACCCCTCCACTTT; cdr3_aa: CASSARQGSAFSPLHF
cdr3_length: 16; d_call: TRBD2; j_call: TRBJ2-7; v_call: TRBV20-1; clone_size: -; cdr3_nt: TGCAGTGCTAGTGATACGACCCGGGACTACTCCTACGAGCAGTACTTC; cdr3_aa: CSASDTTRDYSYEQYF
cdr3_length: 13; d_call: -; j_call: TRBJ1-1; v_call: TRBV29-1; clone_size: -; cdr3_nt: TGCAGCATCTCAACCCAGGCGAACACTGAAGCTTTCTTT; cdr3_aa: CSISTQANTEAFF
cdr3_length: 15; d_call: -; j_call: TRBJ1-5; v_call: TRBV6-5; clone_size: once; cdr3_nt: TGTGCCAGCAGTTACGGGTCAGGAAGCAATCAGCCCCAGCATTTT; cdr3_aa: CASSYGSGSNQPQHF
cdr3_length: 15; d_call: TRBD1; j_call: TRBJ1-6; v_call: TRBV19; clone_size: -; cdr3_nt: TGTGCCAGTAGTTCGGCCGGGACAGATAATTCACCCCTCCACTTT; cdr3_aa: CASSSAGTDNSPLHF
cdr3_length: 15; d_call: -; j_call: TRBJ1-2; v_call: TRBV3-1/TRBV3-2; clone_size: -; cdr3_nt: TGTGCCAGCAGCCAAGGGACAGCCAACCACTATGGCTACACCTTC; cdr3_aa: CASSQGTANHYGYTF
cdr3_length: 16; d_call: TRBD2; j_call: TRBJ2-1; v_call: TRBV7-2; clone_size: -; cdr3_nt: TGTGCCAGCAGCTCCACCGGGACTAGCGCCTACAATGAGCAGTTCTTC; cdr3_aa: CASSSTGTSAYNEQFF
cdr3_length: 15; d_call: -; j_call: TRBJ1-1; v_call: TRBV6-5; clone_size: -; cdr3_nt: TGTGCCAGCAGCCCGGGACTTCCGGCGCACACTGAAGCTTTCTTT; cdr3_aa: CASSPGLPAHTEAFF
cdr3_length: 14; d_call: -; j_call: TRBJ1-1; v_call: TRBV6-6; clone_size: -; cdr3_nt: TGTGCCAGCAGTCCCGGCGGTCGAACGGCTGAAGCTTTCTTT; cdr3_aa: CASSPGGRTAEAFF